These 9 T cell receptor beta chains were sequenced from one sample in a study of blood T cell repertoires in COVID-19 (dated by TCRdb to 2018 to 2021). Receptor amplification or capture employed the immunoSEQ multiplex PCR assay. TCRdb limited this immuneACCESS table to in-frame rearrangements with V and J called. A share of clones is missing; checked studies link under half to unresolved V genes, and the rest is unexplained. This sample is represented by some 120,000 clones; more than 60% of them were singletons. Of the sample, roughly 2% falls within the top ten clones. The sample comprised peripheral blood. Receptors originate from a woman aged 65 to 85 with acute or convalescent COVID-19.

The genes are TRBV24-1 and TRBJ1-2; 7 nucleotides line up with TRBD1. Germline values: CDR1 KGHDR, CDR2 SFDVKD. This CDR3 spans 15 amino acids. After removal of 3 bases from V and 0 bases from J, the junction contained 3 bases not matched to a gene. The CDR3, as DNA: TGTGCCACCAGTGATCCCGGGACAGCTAACTATGGCTACACCTTC. It yields the protein CATSDPGTANYGYTF.

The chain has TRBV2 and TRBJ1-4; D remains unclear. Germline CDR1 is SNHLY and CDR2 is FYNNEI. The CDR3 contains 16 residues. The V and J ends lost 6 bases and 8 bases respectively, with 22 bases between them. CDR3 amino acids: CASSAPPGGPQEKLFF. In DNA, the CDR3 is TGTGCCAGCAGCGCCCCACCTGGAGGCCCTCAGGAAAAACTGTTTTTT.

This clone was recorded once. The CDR3 protein is CAWSHTGQSYGYTF. CDR3 in DNA: TGTGCCTGGAGTCACACCGGACAGAGCTATGGCTACACCTTC. V gene TRBV30 combines with J gene TRBJ1-2, with D possibly being TRBD1 (6 bases). Germline V lookup: CDR1 GTSNPN, CDR2 SVGIG (reference sequence). The CDR3 runs 14 residues. V gave up 2 bases and J gave up 4 bases, with 14 bases separating them.

This clone has only one observation. The V gene is TRBV6-2 or TRBV6-3, the J gene TRBJ1-1; 7 nucleotides align to TRBD1. This CDR3 spans 17 amino acids. V lost 6 bases and J lost 4; bases outside the gene matches: 17. Per the germline V gene, CDR1 is MNHEY and CDR2 is SVGEGT. The CDR3 DNA is TGTGCCAGCAGCCCAAGCGGTCCGAGGGGGCATGGCACTGAAGCTTTCTTT. Translating it yields CASSPSGPRGHGTEAFF.

The chain combines TRBV18 with TRBJ2-7; 12 nucleotides match TRBD2. The CDR3 spans 19 residues. Trimming took 4 bases from V and 4 from J; bases not matched to a gene: 17. Germline V gives CDR1 KGHSH, CDR2 LQKENI. This chain's CDR3 is CASSLAGTGRLAGVYEQYF. CDR3 in DNA: TGTGCCAGCTCACTCGCCGGGACAGGGAGACTAGCGGGGGTGTACGAGCAGTACTTC.

This clone was detected a few times. The V call is TRBV5-4, the J call TRBJ2-7; D is unresolved. The length of the CDR3 is 12 residues. Germline V lookup: CDR1 SGHNT, CDR2 YYREEE (reference sequence). The V end was cut by 3 bases, the J end by 6 bases, with 10 bases between. Here the CDR3 reads CASSYRSGEQYF. CDR3 bases: TGTGCCAGCAGCTACCGGTCGGGCGAGCAGTACTTC.

The genes are TRBV7-9 and TRBJ1-2, with TRBD1 identical over 8 bases. Unmatched junction bases numbered 7, after V lost 3 bases and J lost 1 base. The CDR3 sequence is 16 residues long. Germline loops: CDR1 SEHNR, CDR2 FQNEAQ (reference sequence). CDR3 sequence (DNA): TGTGCCAGCAGCTTGGAAACAGGGGGATTTAACTATGGCTACACCTTC. Its translation is CASSLETGGFNYGYTF.

The chain carries TRBV24-1 and TRBJ1-2; a weak D match, TRBD1 (5 bases). Trimming shortened V by 3 bases and J by 7 bases, and 14 bases separated the two germline ends. Germline V lookup: CDR1 KGHDR, CDR2 SFDVKD. This CDR3 has 14 amino acids. As DNA, the CDR3 is TGTGCCACCAGTGATAACGACAGAAAGGGTGGCTACACCTTC. It specifies CATSDNDRKGGYTF.

J is TRBJ2-2 and V is TRBV7-3; weak D call: TRBD2 (6 bases). The V end lost 2 bases, the J end lost 6 bases, and 19 bases lay between the germline ends. This CDR3 is built from 17 residues. Germline V lookup: CDR1 SGHTA, CDR2 FQGTGA. The DNA of the CDR3 is TGTGCCAGCAGCTTATCCGGGAGCGGAGGGTTGGCCGGGGAGCTGTTTTTT. Translation gives CASSLSGSGGLAGELFF. Based on the CDR3 plus reference TRBV7-3 and TRBJ2-2, the full variable domain is GAGVSQTPSNKVTEKGKYVELRCDPISGHTALYWYRQSLGQGPEFLIYFQGTGAADDSGLPNDRFFAVRPEGSVSTLKIQRTERGDSAVYLCASSLSGSGGLAGELFFGEGSRLTVL.